The 20 T cell receptor beta chains below come from one sample, sequenced in a study of T cells expressing NK-cell markers (dated by TCRdb to about 2020). Library creation used 5' RACE. Instrument on record: Illumina HiSeq 2000. Reprocessed by TCRdb, the reads give a single entry per CDR3 protein sequence, without DNA. This sample's table contains around 470,000 distinct CDR3 sequences. The ten largest clones capture more than 1.4% of the sample. The sequencing sample was made of blood T cells: a sorted CD56 or NKG2C T cell subset, CD4+ or CD8+ T cells, or bulk PBMC T cells (not recorded which). Receptor source: a woman aged 45-65 years in good health. Donor details come from another sample of the same person, matched by shared clones.

The chain links TRBV28 to TRBJ1-5; checking the TCRdb D call of TRBD1 is not possible without DNA. Germline CDR1 and CDR2: MDHEN and SYDVKM. The CDR3 contains 14 residues. CDR3: CASLRDRSHQPQHF.

The chain is built from TRBV5-4 and TRBJ2-1; TCRdb outputs TRBD2, but without DNA this stays unchecked. The CDR3 has 16 amino acids. Germline-derived CDR1 and CDR2 are SGHNT and YYREEE (reference sequence). CDR3 residues: CASSAGLAGEYNEQFF.

V usage is TRBV18 and J usage is TRBJ2-3; TCRdb's D gene call, TRBD1, goes unchecked for lack of DNA. Germline lookup yields CDR1 KGHSH and CDR2 LQKENI. The CDR3 contains 14 residues. The CDR3 sequence: CASSWTGRTDTQYF.

The V gene is TRBV11-1, the J gene TRBJ1-4; TCRdb lists TRBD1, though no DNA is available to test this call. The CDR3 is 15 amino acids. CDR1 is SGHAT and CDR2 is FQDESV in the germline V gene (reference sequence). This CDR3 reads CASSFRQGTNEKLFF. The variable domain in full, completed from reference TRBV11-1 and TRBJ1-4, reads EAEVAQSPRYKITEKSQAVAFWCDPISGHATLYWYRQILGQGPELLVQFQDESVVDDSQLPKDRFSAERLKGVDSTLKIQPAELGDSAMYLCASSFRQGTNEKLFFGSGTQLSVL.

This chain connects TRBV14 to TRBJ1-1; TCRdb picks TRBD1, but there is no DNA to check that call. The CDR3 runs to 16 residues. Germline V gene lookup returns CDR1 SGHDN and CDR2 FVKESK. This chain's CDR3 is CASSQDPPSGGTEAFF.

The chain employs TRBV18 and TRBJ2-1; TCRdb lists TRBD1, though no DNA is available to test this call. Germline lookup yields CDR1 KGHSH and CDR2 LQKENI. The CDR3 is made up of 17 amino acids. This chain's CDR3 is CASSPDRQGSLSNEQFF. The complete variable domain, with remaining parts taken from reference TRBV18 and TRBJ2-1, reads NAGVMQNPRHLVRRRGQEARLRCSPMKGHSHVYWYRQLPEEGLKFMVYLQKENIIDESGMPKERFSAEFPKEGPSILRIQQVVRGDSAAYFCASSPDRQGSLSNEQFFGPGTRLTVL.

The chain is built from TRBV29-1 and TRBJ1-2; with no DNA, the TCRdb D assignment of TRBD1 cannot be verified. CDR3 size: 12 residues. Germline V gives CDR1 SQVTM, CDR2 ANQGSEA. CDR3: CSVSGGSFGYTF.

The chain combines TRBV6-5 with TRBJ2-2; TCRdb designates TRBD2, a call that cannot be tested without DNA. This CDR3 is built from 16 residues. The germline V gene has CDR1 MNHEY and CDR2 SVGAGI. CDR3 sequence: CASRPTSGRPTGELFF.

The chain joins TRBV11-3 to TRBJ1-2. The CDR3 runs to 12 residues. Germline V CDR1 and CDR2: SGHNT, YENEEA. Here the CDR3 reads CASSLGGWGYTF.

The V gene is TRBV6-1, the J gene TRBJ1-5; the D gene TCRdb calls, TRBD1, cannot be checked with no DNA. This CDR3 is 15 amino acids long. CDR1 and CDR2 (germline): MNHNS, SASEGT. CDR3 amino acids: CASSEGLGGNQPQHF.

The gene calls are TRBV7-9 and TRBJ1-2; TCRdb indicates TRBD1, and absent DNA this call remains unverified. Germline CDR1 reads SEHNR; CDR2 reads FQNEAQ (reference sequence). The CDR3 is made up of 16 amino acids. The CDR3 sequence is CASSPGTERARDGYTF.

The J gene is TRBJ1-1, the V gene TRBV5-1; lacking DNA, the TRBD1 call made by TCRdb goes unchecked. The CDR3 extends over 15 amino acids. Per germline, CDR1 SGHRS and CDR2 YFSETQ. CDR3 sequence reads: CASSLRTGGRTEAFF.

CDR3 amino acids: CASSPTAFEQYF. The chain links TRBV28 to TRBJ2-7. This CDR3 has 12 amino acids. Germline V gene sequence: CDR1 MDHEN, CDR2 SYDVKM.

This chain connects TRBV10-3 to TRBJ1-5; TCRdb's D call, TRBD1, is unchecked because there is no DNA. CDR1 is ENHRY, CDR2 SYGVKD, per germline. CDR3 length: 15 amino acids. The chain's CDR3 is CAISATGTPNQPQHF.

The chain has TRBV9 and TRBJ2-1; TCRdb's assignment of TRBD2 cannot be checked, as there is no DNA. Germline V gives CDR1 SGDLS, CDR2 YYNGEE. The CDR3 is 18 amino acids. This chain's CDR3 is CASSVSPGAGVQDNEQFF.

The V call is TRBV7-8, the J call TRBJ2-1; absent DNA, TCRdb's TRBD1 call cannot be checked. This CDR3 region has 12 residues. Germline V gene sequence: CDR1 SGHVS, CDR2 FQNEAQ. CDR3 sequence reads: CASSSVGGEQFF.

This chain joins TRBV9 and TRBJ2-2; as DNA is missing, the TRBD1 call by TCRdb cannot be tested. Germline V gives CDR1 SGDLS, CDR2 YYNGEE. This CDR3 is built from 16 residues. CDR3: CASRPGTGGRTGELFF.

The J gene is TRBJ2-1, the V gene TRBV4-1; TCRdb's D call, TRBD2, is unchecked because there is no DNA. The germline V gene has CDR1 MGHRA and CDR2 YSYEKL. This CDR3 is built from 20 residues. The CDR3 spells CASTKYTQRLAGGQNNEQFF.

The chain links TRBV5-1 to TRBJ2-1; TCRdb's D gene call, TRBD1, goes unchecked for lack of DNA. Germline loops: CDR1 SGHRS, CDR2 YFSETQ. This CDR3 has 18 amino acids. CDR3 sequence: CASSLGGPPGRWDNEQFF.

V and J are TRBV9 and TRBJ2-2; the TCRdb call, TRBD2, lacks DNA for checking. Germline-derived CDR1 and CDR2 are SGDLS and YYNGEE. The CDR3 has 14 amino acids. The CDR3 region is CASSSSGHTGELFF.